Below are 6 T cell receptor beta chains sequenced from a single sample in a study of T cell responses to AZD1222 COVID-19 vaccine. Repertoires were generated with immunoSEQ multiplex PCR, while TCRdb's copy carries only in-frame clones and drops some. This table has around 140,000 clones, 75% to 95% appearing once. The material sequenced was peripheral blood, taken 28 days after the second AZD1222 dose. These receptors all come from an adult who received the AZD1222 COVID-19 vaccine.

With respect to this clone: The sample carries other DNA sequences with the same CDR3. V is TRBV3-1 (or the pseudogene TRBV3-2) and J is TRBJ1-1; 9 bases agree with TRBD1. Looked up from germline, CDR1 is LGHDT and CDR2 is YNNKEL (reference sequence). The CDR3 extends over 16 amino acids. The junction had 3 bases not matched to a gene; V was cut back by 0 bases and J by 1 base. CDR3 sequence (DNA): TGTGCCAGCAGCCAAGATCGGGGACAGGGGAACACTGAAGCTTTCTTT. Translation gives CASSQDRGQGNTEAFF.

This clone was observed once. This chain links TRBV6-5 with TRBJ1-2, with TRBD1 as a possible D gene (5 bases). The ends were cut back, 2 bases at V and 8 bases at J, with 15 bases in the middle. In germline, CDR1 is MNHEY, CDR2 SVGAGI. CDR3 length: 14 amino acids. CDR3 protein: CASSYRGSRDGYTF. Written as DNA, the CDR3 is TGTGCCAGCAGTTACCGCGGATCACGGGACGGCTACACCTTC.

V usage is TRBV24-1 and J usage is TRBJ2-3; 9 positions agree with TRBD2. The CDR3 extends over 14 amino acids. Germline loops: CDR1 KGHDR, CDR2 SFDVKD. Trimming cost V 7 bases and J 3 bases; bases outside gene matches: 4. The chain's CDR3 is CATRRSGRTDTQYF. The CDR3 DNA reads as TGTGCCACCAGGAGGAGCGGGAGGACAGATACGCAGTATTTT.

This chain links TRBV30 with TRBJ1-2; 9 nucleotides match TRBD1. The CDR3 contains 15 residues. J gave up 4 bases and V 5 bases, and 11 bases lay outside the gene matches. CDR1 is GTSNPN, CDR2 SVGIG, per germline (reference sequence). CDR3 bases: TGTGCCTGGGCTACAGGGGGCGCGGGGTCCTATGGCTACACCTTC. Translation: CAWATGGAGSYGYTF.

The chain employs TRBV3-1 (or the pseudogene TRBV3-2) and TRBJ1-3; TRBD1 aligns across 8 bases. CDR3 size: 14 residues. Germline loops: CDR1 LGHDT, CDR2 YNNKEL (reference sequence). Germline trimming cut 4 bases from V and 5 bases from J; bases unmatched to any gene: 4. This CDR3 is CASSLGQGRNTIYF. The CDR3 nucleotides are TGTGCCAGCAGCCTCGGACAGGGTAGAAACACCATATATTTT.

The CDR3 nucleotides read TGTGCCAGCAGCCGGACAGGGGGCGAAGGAAACACCATATATTTT. Translation gives CASSRTGGEGNTIYF. V is TRBV2 and J is TRBJ1-3, with 11 bases fitting TRBD1. J gave up 4 bases and V 6 bases, and 5 bases lay outside the gene matches. This CDR3 is 15 amino acids long. Germline V gives CDR1 SNHLY, CDR2 FYNNEI.